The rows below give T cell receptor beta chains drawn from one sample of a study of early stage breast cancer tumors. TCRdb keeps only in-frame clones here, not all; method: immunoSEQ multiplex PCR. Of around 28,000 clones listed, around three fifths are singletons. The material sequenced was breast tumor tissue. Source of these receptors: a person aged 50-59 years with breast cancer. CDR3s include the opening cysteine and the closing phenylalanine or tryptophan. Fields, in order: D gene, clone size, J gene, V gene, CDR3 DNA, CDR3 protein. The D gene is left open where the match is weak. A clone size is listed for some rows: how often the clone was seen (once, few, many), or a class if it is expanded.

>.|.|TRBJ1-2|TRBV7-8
TGTGCCAGCAGCCGCACGGAGAACTATGGCTACACCTTC
CASSRTENYGYTF
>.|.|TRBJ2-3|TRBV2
TGTGCCAGCAAGGGGAGTTCAGATACGCAGTATTTT
CASKGSSDTQYF
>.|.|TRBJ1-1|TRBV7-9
TGTGCCAGCAGCGGTTGGGGGGGAAACACTGAAGCTTTCTTT
CASSGWGGNTEAFF
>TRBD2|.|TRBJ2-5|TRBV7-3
TGTGCCAGCAGCCCGACTAGCGGGACCCAGGAGACCCAGTACTTC
CASSPTSGTQETQYF
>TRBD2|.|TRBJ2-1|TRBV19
TGTGCCAGTAGTCCACTAGCGGGAGTCGTCAATGAGCAGTTCTTC
CASSPLAGVVNEQFF
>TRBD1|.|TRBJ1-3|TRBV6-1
TGTGCCAGCAGGGACAGGGCAGACGGAAACACCATATATTTT
CASRDRADGNTIYF
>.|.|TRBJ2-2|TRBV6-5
TGTGCCAGCAGTTATGGACACACCGGGGAGCTGTTTTTT
CASSYGHTGELFF
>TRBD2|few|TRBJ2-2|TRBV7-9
TGTGCCAGCAGCTTAAAAAGCGGGAGGGCTGAGGCCGGGGAGCTGTTTTTT
CASSLKSGRAEAGELFF
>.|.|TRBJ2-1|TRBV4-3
TGCGCCAGCAGCCCCGACATAAAAGCCTACAATGAGCAGTTCTTC
CASSPDIKAYNEQFF
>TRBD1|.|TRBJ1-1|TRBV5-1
TGCGCCAGCAGCCTCCGACAGGGCCAGGGGAAAACTGAAGCTTTCTTT
CASSLRQGQGKTEAFF
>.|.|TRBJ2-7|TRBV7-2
TGTGCCAGCAGCTTAACGTTAGAGCAGTACTTC
CASSLTLEQYF
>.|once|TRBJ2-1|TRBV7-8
TGTGCCAGCAGCTTAGTGGGCGGGGATACCTACAATGAGCAGTTCTTC
CASSLVGGDTYNEQFF
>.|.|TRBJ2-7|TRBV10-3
TGTGCCATCAGTGAGTCGAGGGACATAACCTACGAGCAGTACTTC
CAISESRDITYEQYF
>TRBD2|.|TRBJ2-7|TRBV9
TGTGCCAGCAGCGTAGGAGCGGGAGTCGGGGGAGAGCAGTACTTC
CASSVGAGVGGEQYF
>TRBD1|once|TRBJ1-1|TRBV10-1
TGCGCCAGCAGACTTTTTCAACAGGGGGAGAACACTGAAGCTTTCTTT
CASRLFQQGENTEAFF
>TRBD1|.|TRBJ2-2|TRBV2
TGTGCCAGCAGTGAGGGACAGGGCGACACCGGGGAGCTGTTTTTT
CASSEGQGDTGELFF
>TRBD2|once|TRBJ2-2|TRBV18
TGTGCCAGCTCGCCCGCTAGCGGGAGTATGAACACCGGGGAGCTGTTTTTT
CASSPASGSMNTGELFF
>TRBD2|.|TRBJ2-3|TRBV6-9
TGTGCCAGCAGTTATAACTGGACTAGCGGGAGCGATACGCAGTATTTT
CASSYNWTSGSDTQYF
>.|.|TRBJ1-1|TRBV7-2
TGTGCCAGCTTAACAGGGAAGGTCAGGGGCACTGAAGCTTTCTTT
CASLTGKVRGTEAFF
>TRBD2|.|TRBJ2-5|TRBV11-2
TGTGCCAGCAGTCCTAGCGGGATTCGGGGGGGGACCCAGTACTTC
CASSPSGIRGGTQYF
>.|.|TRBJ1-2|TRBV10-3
TGTGCCATCAGTGAACAGGGTTTTCAAGGCTACACCTTC
CAISEQGFQGYTF
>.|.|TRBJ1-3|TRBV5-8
TGTGCCAGCAGCTTCCCCGGCCTCTCTGGAAACACCATATATTTT
CASSFPGLSGNTIYF
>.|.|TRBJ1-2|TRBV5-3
TGTGCCAGAAGCTTATCCAGGGGATCTAACTATGGCTACACCTTC
CARSLSRGSNYGYTF
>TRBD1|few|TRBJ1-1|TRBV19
TGTGCCAGTAGTCCCCAGGGACAGTCGAACACTGAAGCTTTCTTT
CASSPQGQSNTEAFF
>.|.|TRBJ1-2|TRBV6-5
TGTGCCAGCAGTTACACAAGGACGTCTGGCTACACCTTC
CASSYTRTSGYTF
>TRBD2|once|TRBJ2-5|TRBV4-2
TGTGCCAGCAGCCAAGATTTAGGGCGACTAGCGGGGGAGACCCAGTACTTC
CASSQDLGRLAGETQYF